The 32 T cell receptor beta chains listed next were all sequenced from one sample in a study of blood T cell repertoires in COVID-19. Here immunoSEQ multiplex PCR was the method, and the copy in TCRdb shows in-frame clones only, minus some. The sample holds some 100,000 clones, around 81% seen once. The material sequenced was peripheral blood. The receptors originated from a man aged 50 to 59 with active or convalescent COVID-19.

This clone was recorded only once. This chain links TRBV2 with TRBJ1-2, with D possibly being TRBD1 (6 bases). The CDR3 covers 13 residues. Trimming pared 3 bases from V and 7 bases from J, leaving 12 bases between. Germline V gives CDR1 SNHLY, CDR2 FYNNEI. Written as DNA, the CDR3 is TGTGCCAGCAGTGAGAACAGGGTAGCTGGCTACACCTTC. This codes for CASSENRVAGYTF.

This sequence joins TRBV3-1 (or the pseudogene TRBV3-2) and TRBJ2-7, with 7 bases fitting TRBD2. CDR3 length: 16 amino acids. With V trimmed by 0 bases and J by 1 base, 6 bases remained unmatched. The V gene's germline CDR1 is LGHDT and CDR2 YNNKEL (reference sequence). The CDR3 bases are TGTGCCAGCAGCCAAGATTGGAGCGGGATTTCCTACGAGCAGTACTTC. Translation gives CASSQDWSGISYEQYF.

The V gene is TRBV7-3, the J gene TRBJ2-3; possible D gene TRBD2, 6 bases. Trimming took off 5 bases at V and 2 bases at J, with 14 bases between the two ends. Germline loops: CDR1 SGHTA, CDR2 FQGTGA. The CDR3 is 15 amino acids. The CDR3: CASSPLGEATDTQYF. In nucleotides, the CDR3 is TGTGCCAGCAGCCCCCTAGGGGAGGCCACAGATACGCAGTATTTT.

This clone was seen a single time. The V and J genes are TRBV3-1 (or the pseudogene TRBV3-2) and TRBJ1-1, with 8 bases identical to TRBD1. With 4 bases clipped from V and 12 bases from J, the junction kept 4 bases outside the gene matches. The CDR3 totals 11 residues. Germline V gives CDR1 LGHDT, CDR2 YNNKEL (reference sequence). The CDR3 DNA reads TGTGCCAGCAGCCTCAGGGGGCGATCTTTCTTT. Encoded protein: CASSLRGRSFF.

The V call is TRBV6-6, the J call TRBJ1-4; no clear D gene. CDR1 is MNHNY, CDR2 SVGAGI, per germline (reference sequence). With 3 bases removed from V and 2 bases from J, the gap between germline ends came to 10 bases. The CDR3 totals 15 residues. CDR3 protein: CASSYSGLTNEKLFF. CDR3 DNA: TGTGCCAGCAGTTATTCGGGGTTGACTAATGAAAAACTGTTTTTT.

The chain combines TRBV5-1 with TRBJ2-2; perhaps TRBD1 as D (6 bases). Germline lookup yields CDR1 SGHRS and CDR2 YFSETQ. CDR3 size: 16 residues. V was trimmed by 3 bases and J by 0 bases, leaving 12 bases between them. The CDR3 region has the DNA TGCGCCAGCAGCTGGGAGACAGGATCGAACACCGGGGAGCTGTTTTTT. This translates into CASSWETGSNTGELFF.

The V call is TRBV25-1, the J call TRBJ2-3; 12 nucleotides align to TRBD1. V dropped 5 bases and J dropped 4; count of bases not matched to a gene: 10. Germline-derived CDR1 and CDR2 are MGHDK and SYGVNS. There are 17 residues in the CDR3. CDR3 amino acids: CASSIPAGTGGADTQYF. The CDR3 region has the DNA TGTGCCAGCAGTATCCCAGCGGGGACAGGGGGCGCAGATACGCAGTATTTT.

The J gene is TRBJ2-1, the V gene TRBV30; possibly TRBD1 for D (5 bases). Trimming took 0 bases from V and 5 from J, leaving 11 bases between them. This CDR3 spans 14 amino acids. CDR1 GTSNPN and CDR2 SVGIG come from the germline V gene (reference sequence). The CDR3 reads CAWSVAGIHNEQFF. DNA for the CDR3: TGTGCCTGGAGTGTGGCAGGGATCCACAATGAGCAGTTCTTC.

The chain combines TRBV6-5 with TRBJ2-7; tentatively, D is TRBD2 (5 bases). CDR1 and CDR2 (germline): MNHEY, SVGAGI. Trimming removed 4 bases from V and 3 bases from J, with 13 bases in between. The CDR3 runs 14 residues. CDR3 in amino acids: CASSLGLAGYEQYF. Written as DNA, the CDR3 is TGTGCCAGCAGTTTAGGGCTAGCAGGCTACGAGCAGTACTTC.

The genes are TRBV28 and TRBJ2-7, with TRBD2 matching 13 bases. This CDR3 contains 12 residues. V shed 8 bases, J shed 6 bases, and the junction held 1 base outside the gene matches. Germline V gene data show CDR1 as MDHEN and CDR2 as SYDVKM. The CDR3 reads CASGLAGVEQYF. Here the CDR3 DNA reads TGTGCCAGCGGACTAGCGGGAGTCGAGCAGTACTTC.

The V gene is TRBV6-5, the J gene TRBJ1-1; TRBD1 agrees at 7 bases. The CDR3 is 13 amino acids. Germline CDR1 reads MNHEY; CDR2 reads SVGAGI. The V gene end was trimmed by 7 bases and the J gene end by 11 bases; junction bases not matched to a gene: 13. In DNA form, the CDR3 reads TGTGCCAGCATCTCCAGGGGGAGTGTGAGGGCTTTCTTT. It yields the protein CASISRGSVRAFF.

The count of this clone is one. The chain carries TRBV24-1 and TRBJ2-7; 10 nucleotides agree with TRBD2. The CDR3 runs to 15 residues. CDR1 KGHDR and CDR2 SFDVKD come from the germline V gene. J lost 3 bases, V lost 3 bases, and 4 bases had no gene match. CDR3 in amino acids: CATSDPGTSDYEQYF. CDR3 DNA sequence: TGTGCCACCAGTGATCCCGGGACTAGCGACTACGAGCAGTACTTC.

Only one count was recorded for this clone. The V call is TRBV11-1, the J call TRBJ1-1; the D is unclear. CDR3 length: 13 amino acids. Looked up from germline, CDR1 is SGHAT and CDR2 is FQDESV (reference sequence). The germline V and J ends were trimmed by 6 bases and 1 base, with 9 bases remaining between them. In nucleotides, the CDR3 is TGTGCCAGCAGGCATACAGAGAACACTGAAGCTTTCTTT. This encodes CASRHTENTEAFF.

The chain is built from TRBV3-1 (or the pseudogene TRBV3-2) and TRBJ2-7, with D perhaps TRBD2 (5 bases). The ends were cut back, 2 bases at V and 5 bases at J, with 10 bases in the middle. Looked up from germline, CDR1 is LGHDT and CDR2 is YNNKEL (reference sequence). CDR3 length equals 13 residues. The CDR3 sequence is CASSQSGENEQYF. CDR3 nucleotide sequence: TGTGCCAGCAGCCAATCTGGGGAGAACGAGCAGTACTTC.

V is TRBV29-1 and J is TRBJ1-2; 12 positions agree with TRBD1. The CDR3 sequence is 13 residues long. The V gene end was trimmed by 5 bases and the J gene end by 5 bases; junction bases not matched to a gene: 3. Per germline, CDR1 SQVTM and CDR2 ANQGSEA. The DNA for the CDR3 is TGCAGCGTTCGGGACAGGGGGCCTTATGGCTACACCTTC. This gives the protein CSVRDRGPYGYTF.

The chain is built from TRBV5-4 and TRBJ2-5, with 7 bases aligning to TRBD1. Unmatched junction bases numbered 7, after V lost 1 base and J lost 4 bases. Per the germline V gene, CDR1 is SGHNT and CDR2 is YYREEE (reference sequence). This CDR3 is 15 amino acids long. As DNA, the CDR3 is TGTGCCAGCAGCTTGACAGGGGCATCAGGAGAGACCCAGTACTTC. Amino acid sequence: CASSLTGASGETQYF.

This rearrangement joins TRBV5-1 to TRBJ1-1; 8 nucleotides agree with TRBD1. Per the germline V gene, CDR1 is SGHRS and CDR2 is YFSETQ. This CDR3 spans 18 amino acids. Trimming at V came to 2 bases and at J to 4 bases, leaving 16 bases not matched to a gene. The CDR3 DNA is TGCGCCAGCAGCTTACAGGGGGGCAGGAGGCATAGTAGCACTGAAGCTTTCTTT. Translation: CASSLQGGRRHSSTEAFF.

The genes are TRBV7-9 and TRBJ2-5; 9 bases agree with TRBD1. The trim removed 5 bases at V and 1 base at J, leaving 5 bases unmatched. The CDR3 extends over 15 amino acids. Germline V lookup: CDR1 SEHNR, CDR2 FQNEAQ (reference sequence). For the CDR3, the DNA is TGTGCCAGCAGCGATAAGGGACAGGGCCAAGAGACCCAGTACTTC. This encodes CASSDKGQGQETQYF.

This rearrangement joins TRBV5-4 to TRBJ2-5; D is ambiguous. CDR1 and CDR2 (germline): SGHNT, YYREEE (reference sequence). Between the trimmed V and J ends, which lost 1 base and 3 bases, there was a span of 4 bases. The CDR3 has 12 residues. The DNA for the CDR3 is TGTGCCAGCAGCTTGCCGGAAGAGACCCAGTACTTC. Residues: CASSLPEETQYF.

The chain links TRBV19 to TRBJ1-2; 8 positions match TRBD1. The length of the CDR3 is 16 residues. From germline, CDR1 is LNHDA and CDR2 SQIVND (reference sequence). With 5 bases clipped from V and 4 bases from J, the junction kept 12 bases outside the gene matches. The CDR3 nucleotides read TGTGCCAGTAGTTCTGGACAGGGTAGTACAGGCTATGGCTACACCTTC. Translated: CASSSGQGSTGYGYTF. Combining the CDR3 with reference TRBV19 and TRBJ1-2 gives the whole variable domain DGGITQSPKYLFRKEGQNVTLSCEQNLNHDAMYWYRQDPGQGLRLIYYSQIVNDFQKGDIAEGYSVSREKKESFPLTVTSAQKNPTAFYLCASSSGQGSTGYGYTFGSGTRLTVV.

The genes are TRBV5-6 and TRBJ1-3, with 7 positions matching TRBD1. CDR1 is SGHDT and CDR2 is YYEEEE in the germline V gene. V gave up 0 bases and J gave up 1 base; unmatched junction bases: 1. The CDR3 covers 15 residues. The CDR3 coding sequence is TGTGCCAGCAGCTTGGCAGGGGGATCTGGAAACACCATATATTTT. Encoded protein: CASSLAGGSGNTIYF. Complete variable domain (other parts from reference TRBV5-6 and TRBJ1-3): DAGVTQSPTHLIKTRGQQVTLRCSPKSGHDTVSWYQQALGQGPQFIFQYYEEEERQRGNFPDRFSGHQFPNYSSELNVNALLLGDSALYLCASSLAGGSGNTIYFGEGSWLTVV.

The chain combines TRBV5-6 with TRBJ1-5, with TRBD1 identical over 7 bases. The trim removed 4 bases at V and 6 bases at J, leaving 13 bases unmatched. There are 16 residues in the CDR3. Germline V gives CDR1 SGHDT, CDR2 YYEEEE. The CDR3 loop is CASSRRTGVVSQPQHF. The CDR3 DNA follows: TGTGCCAGCAGCAGGAGAACAGGGGTGGTGAGTCAGCCCCAGCATTTT.

The chain uses TRBV19 and TRBJ2-5; TRBD1 might be the D (6 bases). Trimming pared 6 bases from V and 4 bases from J, leaving 15 bases between. Germline V gives CDR1 LNHDA, CDR2 SQIVND (reference sequence). The CDR3 is 14 residues long. The CDR3 here is CASSPTGSGETQYF. The CDR3 DNA reads as TGTGCCAGTAGCCCGACAGGCTCGGGAGAGACCCAGTACTTC.

In its sample, this clone was seen a few times. V and J are TRBV18 and TRBJ2-2; 8 bases line up with TRBD1. The CDR3 length is 16 residues. Germline values: CDR1 KGHSH, CDR2 LQKENI. V shed 6 bases, J shed 1 base, and the junction held 7 bases outside the gene matches. The CDR3 DNA sequence: TGTGCCAGCTCCCTCACCGGGACAGGGAACACCGGGGAGCTGTTTTTT. Translating it yields CASSLTGTGNTGELFF. The full variable domain, with the rest looked up from reference TRBV18 and TRBJ2-2, is NAGVMQNPRHLVRRRGQEARLRCSPMKGHSHVYWYRQLPEEGLKFMVYLQKENIIDESGMPKERFSAEFPKEGPSILRIQQVVRGDSAAYFCASSLTGTGNTGELFFGEGSRLTVL.

This sequence joins TRBV6-5 and TRBJ2-1, with D hard to call. The length of the CDR3 is 13 residues. Germline lookup yields CDR1 MNHEY and CDR2 SVGAGI. V was trimmed by 5 bases and J by 5 bases, leaving 10 bases between them. In DNA form, the CDR3 reads TGTGCCAGCAGTCGGCGGATAGACAATGAGCAGTTCTTC. Translation: CASSRRIDNEQFF.

This clone was observed a few times. The J gene is TRBJ2-4, the V gene TRBV2, with D possibly being TRBD2 (6 bases). V lost 0 bases, J lost 3 bases, and 12 bases lay in between. Looked up from germline, CDR1 is SNHLY and CDR2 is FYNNEI. The length of the CDR3 is 16 residues. For the CDR3, the DNA is TGTGCCAGCAGTGAAGCGCTTTGGGGGGACAAAAACATTCAGTACTTC. Translated, it gives CASSEALWGDKNIQYF.

This clone was counted a single time. This chain uses TRBV10-3 with TRBJ2-7, with 7 bases lining up with TRBD1. The V segment lost 6 bases and the J segment 2 bases; nucleotides outside the gene matches: 7. Germline assignment: CDR1 ENHRY and CDR2 SYGVKD. The CDR3 is 14 amino acids. The CDR3 sequence: CAISDPGQTYEQYF. In nucleotides, the CDR3 is TGTGCCATCAGCGATCCGGGACAGACCTACGAGCAGTACTTC.

This clone was seen a single time. The V and J genes are TRBV3-1 (or the pseudogene TRBV3-2) and TRBJ2-3; 7 bases are shared with TRBD2. This CDR3 comprises 17 residues. Germline V gene lookup returns CDR1 LGHDT and CDR2 YNNKEL (reference sequence). V was clipped by 0 bases and J by 4 bases; unmatched bases: 10. CDR3 coding DNA: TGTGCCAGCAGCCAAGATCTAGACGGGAGGTACGCAGATACGCAGTATTTT. Translated, it gives CASSQDLDGRYADTQYF.

J is TRBJ2-1 and V is TRBV13; D not resolved. This CDR3 region has 14 residues. Germline CDR1 reads PRHDT; CDR2 reads FYEKMQ (reference sequence). With 6 bases removed from V and 2 bases from J, the gap between germline ends came to 11 bases. The CDR3 sequence is CASSNRGPYNEQFF. For the CDR3, the DNA is TGTGCCAGCAGTAACCGCGGCCCCTACAATGAGCAGTTCTTC.

This rearrangement joins TRBV7-3 to TRBJ2-6, with 9 bases aligning to TRBD1. Germline CDR1 is SGHTA and CDR2 is FQGTGA. The J segment lost 4 bases and the V segment lost 2 bases, leaving 3 bases of the junction unmatched. This CDR3 has 16 residues. The CDR3 nucleotides are TGTGCCAGCAGCTTAGGACAGGGGTCCGGGGCCAACGTCCTGACTTTC. It codes for CASSLGQGSGANVLTF.

The rearrangement uses TRBV4-2 and TRBJ2-2; D is undetermined. Trimming cost V 0 bases and J 1 base, with 12 bases left between them. The CDR3 sequence is 17 residues long. Germline V gene sequence: CDR1 LGHNA, CDR2 YNFKEQ. This CDR3 is CASSQEILRMNTGELFF. As DNA, the CDR3 is TGTGCCAGCAGCCAAGAGATTTTGCGGATGAACACCGGGGAGCTGTTTTTT.

The chain uses TRBV19 and TRBJ1-5; 11 bases are shared with TRBD1. Per germline, CDR1 LNHDA and CDR2 SQIVND (reference sequence). V shed 5 bases, J shed 5 bases, and the junction held 11 bases outside the gene matches. CDR3 size: 17 residues. In nucleotides, the CDR3 is TGTGCCAGTAGTCCAGGGACAGGGGGATTTTACCATCAGCCCCAGCATTTT. This translates into CASSPGTGGFYHQPQHF.